These 20 T cell receptor beta chains came from one sample sequenced in a study of T cell changes during pregnancy in multiple sclerosis (dated by TCRdb to between 2017 and 2020). The library came from the immunoSEQ multiplex PCR assay. This is the immuneACCESS table as TCRdb keeps it, with only in-frame sequences that have V and J called. A part of the clones is gone; compared with another copy, unresolved V genes explain less than half, and the rest is unexplained. The sample has 55,000 to 75,000 clones on record, 90% to 95% of them singletons. About 2.2% of the sample is held by the ten biggest clonotypes. Here the sequenced sample was peripheral blood, taken in the third trimester of pregnancy. The receptor set was obtained from a female donor in good health, enrolled as a control in a pregnancy study.

The chain's CDR3 is CASSSERTRNTDTQYF. The DNA for the CDR3 is TGTGCCAGCAGCTCAGAGAGGACTAGAAACACAGATACGCAGTATTTT. This chain joins TRBV27 and TRBJ2-3, with 7 bases lining up with TRBD2. V lost 6 bases and J lost 2; bases outside the gene matches: 11. The germline V gene has CDR1 MNHEY and CDR2 SMNVEV (reference sequence). The CDR3 runs to 16 residues.

DNA of the CDR3: TGTGCCTGGAGTCCGGTTGAACCAGCTTTCTTT. This translates into CAWSPVEPAFF. J is TRBJ1-1 and V is TRBV30; D gene ambiguous. This CDR3 region has 11 residues. V was trimmed by 2 bases and J by 10 bases, leaving 11 bases between them. Germline loops: CDR1 GTSNPN, CDR2 SVGIG (reference sequence).

This clone showed up just once. The chain uses TRBV7-9 and TRBJ2-3; D is unclear. V dropped 4 bases and J dropped 1 base, with 9 bases sitting between them. Germline V gene data show CDR1 as SEHNR and CDR2 as FQNEAQ (reference sequence). The CDR3 is 14 residues long. CDR3 nucleotide sequence: TGTGCCAGCAGCTCGTCAGTACGCACAGATACGCAGTATTTT. Translating gives CASSSSVRTDTQYF.

This chain's CDR3 is CATAGQGQGNQPQHF. CDR3 nucleotides: TGTGCCACCGCGGGACAGGGACAAGGCAATCAGCCCCAGCATTTT. V is TRBV10-3 and J is TRBJ1-5; 9 bases match TRBD1. J gave up 2 bases and V 10 bases, and 9 bases lay outside the gene matches. Germline loops: CDR1 ENHRY, CDR2 SYGVKD. The CDR3 is 15 amino acids.

The chain uses TRBV6-5 and TRBJ2-5; the match to TRBD2 covers 8 bases. Germline V CDR1 and CDR2: MNHEY, SVGAGI. The J segment lost 5 bases and the V segment lost 6 bases, leaving 11 bases of the junction unmatched. The CDR3 spans 15 residues. The DNA for the CDR3 is TGTGCCAGCAGACCCGGGAGGGGCGGGGAGGAGACCCAGTACTTC. Its protein product is CASRPGRGGEETQYF.

This clone was recorded once. The chain couples TRBV6-5 to TRBJ2-5, with TRBD2 matching 8 bases. The CDR3 runs 15 residues. The ends lost 2 bases at V and 4 bases at J; junction bases unmatched: 6. Per the germline V gene, CDR1 is MNHEY and CDR2 is SVGAGI. The CDR3 DNA reads as TGTGCCAGCAGTTACATGCGGGGGGCGGGAGAGACCCAGTACTTC. Its protein is CASSYMRGAGETQYF.

The gene calls are TRBV6-6 and TRBJ1-1; 7 nucleotides line up with TRBD1. J gave up 8 bases and V 6 bases, and 12 bases lay outside the gene matches. The CDR3 has 14 residues. The germline V gene encodes CDR1 MNHNY and CDR2 SVGAGI (reference sequence). The CDR3, as DNA: TGTGCCAGCAGACCCGACGACAGGGTGCAAGAAGCTTTCTTT. Protein sequence: CASRPDDRVQEAFF.

The chain combines TRBV6-5 with TRBJ1-1; D perhaps matches TRBD1 (5 bases). The V gene's germline CDR1 is MNHEY and CDR2 SVGAGI. The CDR3 is 13 amino acids. Trimming shortened V by 9 bases and J by 6 bases, and 17 bases separated the two germline ends. The chain's CDR3 is CASKGARGSEAFF. CDR3 DNA sequence: TGTGCCAGTAAAGGGGCGCGGGGATCTGAAGCTTTCTTT.

The chain combines TRBV6-1 with TRBJ2-7; 10 positions agree with TRBD2. The CDR3 extends over 19 amino acids. Germline assignment: CDR1 MNHNS and CDR2 SASEGT. V trimming: 4 bases; J trimming: 4 bases; junction bases outside the gene matches: 19. As DNA, the CDR3 is TGTGCCAGCAGTGCCAGACCCCCTAGCGGGGGCCCGATTGGTTACGAGCAGTACTTC. Amino acid sequence: CASSARPPSGGPIGYEQYF.

The CDR3 DNA reads TGTGCCAGCAGCCTAGGATTGAACGCGGGGACTGAAGCTTTCTTT. Its translation: CASSLGLNAGTEAFF. V gene TRBV7-2 combines with J gene TRBJ1-1; no definite D call. Looked up from germline, CDR1 is SGHTA and CDR2 is FQGNSA. The CDR3 consists of 15 residues. The V and J ends lost 5 bases and 5 bases respectively, with 18 bases between them.

The genes are TRBV30 and TRBJ1-2; perhaps TRBD1 as D (5 bases). Trimming pared 0 bases from V and 4 bases from J, leaving 6 bases between. There are 12 residues in the CDR3. The germline gives CDR1 GTSNPN, CDR2 SVGIG (reference sequence). CDR3 protein: CAWSVTAYGYTF. CDR3 DNA sequence: TGTGCCTGGAGTGTGACAGCCTATGGCTACACCTTC.

This chain joins TRBV6-1 and TRBJ2-2; 7 bases line up with TRBD2. CDR1 is MNHNS, CDR2 SASEGT, per germline. The CDR3 length is 15 residues. With 6 bases clipped from V and 6 bases from J, the junction kept 10 bases outside the gene matches. The CDR3 coding sequence is TGTGCCAGCAGCCACAGCGGGAACGGAGCCGGGGAGCTGTTTTTT. Translating gives CASSHSGNGAGELFF.

Comment on this clone: Mismatch with germline at one junction end may stem from a read error. This chain connects TRBV7-7 to TRBJ1-1; D not resolved. The CDR3 runs 13 residues. Germline-derived CDR1 and CDR2 are SSHAT and FNYEAQ (reference sequence). CDR3: CASSLSLDTEAFF. The CDR3, as DNA: TGTGCTAGCAGCTTAAGCTTAGACACTGAAGCTTTCTTT.

The chain employs TRBV4-2 and TRBJ2-7, with D possibly matching TRBD2 (6 bases). There are 15 residues in the CDR3. From germline, CDR1 is LGHNA and CDR2 YNFKEQ. The V end was cut by 3 bases, the J end by 3 bases, with 15 bases between. The CDR3 reads CASSHPSEGDYEQYF. The CDR3 DNA follows: TGTGCCAGCAGCCACCCTAGCGAGGGTGACTACGAGCAGTACTTC.

This clone was recorded only once. V is TRBV2 and J is TRBJ1-2; D perhaps matches TRBD1 (6 bases). The ends were cut back, 6 bases at V and 4 bases at J, with 12 bases in the middle. The CDR3 consists of 13 residues. The V gene's germline CDR1 is SNHLY and CDR2 FYNNEI. The CDR3 loop is CASSNRVGYGYTF. In DNA, the CDR3 is TGTGCCAGCAGCAACAGGGTGGGCTATGGCTACACCTTC.

The V call is TRBV10-3, the J call TRBJ2-3; D gene uncertain. V dropped 7 bases and J dropped 0 bases, with 23 bases sitting between them. Germline CDR1 is ENHRY and CDR2 is SYGVKD. This CDR3 is 18 amino acids long. CDR3 residues: CAITVAPISRSSTDTQYF. In DNA form, the CDR3 reads TGTGCCATCACCGTGGCCCCTATTAGCCGTTCTAGCACAGATACGCAGTATTTT.

The chain carries TRBV9 and TRBJ2-7; D ambiguous. The CDR3 contains 16 residues. CDR1 and CDR2 (germline): SGDLS, YYNGEE. V dropped 5 bases and J dropped 2 bases, with 20 bases sitting between them. CDR3 nucleotides: TGTGCCAGCAGTGTCCTCCCCAGTCCGAGGCCCTACGAGCAGTACTTC. Encoded protein: CASSVLPSPRPYEQYF.

CDR3 region: CASSSNHRDTEAFF. In nucleotides, the CDR3 is TGTGCCAGCTCATCGAATCACAGGGACACTGAAGCTTTCTTT. The chain uses TRBV18 and TRBJ1-1; TRBD1 is a possible D gene (6 bases). The CDR3 has 14 residues. V lost 5 bases and J lost 3, with 13 bases in between. Germline V gene sequence: CDR1 KGHSH, CDR2 LQKENI.

This clone was seen just once. The chain employs TRBV27 and TRBJ2-3; D is ambiguous. The CDR3 sequence is 12 residues long. The ends were cut back, 6 bases at V and 2 bases at J, with 6 bases in the middle. CDR1 is MNHEY, CDR2 SMNVEV, per germline (reference sequence). The CDR3 protein is CASSKPTDTQYF. The CDR3 DNA is TGTGCCAGCAGCAAGCCCACAGATACGCAGTATTTT.

This chain uses TRBV2 with TRBJ2-3, with 10 bases matching TRBD2. This CDR3 spans 16 amino acids. The V segment lost 5 bases and the J segment 6 bases; nucleotides outside the gene matches: 11. Germline CDR1 SNHLY, CDR2 FYNNEI. DNA for the CDR3: TGTGCCAGCAGTCCCAGCGGGACTAGCGTCACGGATACGCAGTATTTT. Amino acids: CASSPSGTSVTDTQYF.